Listed here are 25 T cell receptor beta chains from one sample, sequenced in a study of blood T cell repertoires in COVID-19. The repertoire was sequenced with immunoSEQ multiplex PCR; TCRdb's copy has only in-frame clones and lacks some. This sample has some 220,000 clones, with 70% to 85% found just once. The sample was PBMCs or T cells enriched from blood (not recorded which). Receptors were obtained from a woman in her thirties or forties with acute COVID-19.

The chain uses TRBV7-6 and TRBJ1-3, with 8 bases fitting TRBD1. Germline assignment: CDR1 SGHVS and CDR2 FNYEAQ. The ends lost 6 bases at V and 7 bases at J; junction bases unmatched: 11. This CDR3 has 15 amino acids. CDR3 residues: CASRSVPDRDNTIYF. CDR3 bases: TGTGCCAGCAGGTCCGTTCCGGACAGGGACAACACCATATATTTT. The full variable domain, completed using reference TRBV7-6 and TRBJ1-3, is GAGVSQSPRYKVTKRGQDVALRCDPISGHVSLYWYRQALGQGPEFLTYFNYEAQQDKSGLPNDRFSAERPEGSISTLTIQRTEQRDSAMYRCASRSVPDRDNTIYFGEGSWLTVV.

The rearrangement joins TRBV2 to TRBJ2-7, with 12 bases that match TRBD2. V shed 1 base and J 4 bases; nucleotides not matched to a gene: 5. CDR1 and CDR2 (germline): SNHLY, FYNNEI. CDR3 size: 16 residues. For the CDR3, the DNA is TGTGCCAGCAGTGAAGTGACTAGCGGGAGATGGTACGAGCAGTACTTC. It translates to CASSEVTSGRWYEQYF. Supplemented by reference TRBV2 and TRBJ2-7, the full variable domain reads EPEVTQTPSHQVTQMGQEVILRCVPISNHLYFYWYRQILGQKVEFLVSFYNNEISEKSEIFDDQFSVERPDGSNFTLKIRSTKLEDSAMYFCASSEVTSGRWYEQYFGPGTRLTVT.

The V and J genes are TRBV5-4 and TRBJ1-1; D uncertain. V was shortened by 0 bases and J by 2 bases, with 8 bases between the two germline ends. Germline V lookup: CDR1 SGHNT, CDR2 YYREEE (reference sequence). This CDR3 is 14 amino acids long. The CDR3 loop is CASSLDLFNTEAFF. In nucleotides, the CDR3 is TGTGCCAGCAGCTTGGACCTATTCAACACTGAAGCTTTCTTT.

The rearrangement links TRBV28 to TRBJ1-6; tentatively, D is TRBD1 (6 bases). CDR3 size: 14 residues. Germline lookup yields CDR1 MDHEN and CDR2 SYDVKM. Trimming removed 5 bases from V and 13 bases from J, with 18 bases in between. CDR3 sequence: CASSPDRSRAPLHF. Written as DNA, the CDR3 is TGTGCCAGCAGTCCCGACAGGTCGCGGGCGCCCCTCCACTTT.

The chain joins TRBV11-2 to TRBJ1-1; 7 nucleotides line up with TRBD1. This CDR3 contains 14 residues. Germline values: CDR1 SGHAT, CDR2 FQNNGV. Trimming took 1 base from V and 4 from J; bases not matched to a gene: 3. DNA for the CDR3: TGTGCCAGCAGCTTAGTTCCAGGGGGCACTGAAGCTTTCTTT. Its protein product is CASSLVPGGTEAFF.

V and J are TRBV20-1 and TRBJ1-6, with D uncertain. Germline V gene sequence: CDR1 DFQATT, CDR2 SNEGSKA (reference sequence). CDR3 length: 16 residues. V was cut by 3 bases and J by 0 bases, with 12 bases left in between. DNA for the CDR3: TGCAGTGCTAGTGCGCTCAAGAGCTCCTATAATTCACCCCTCCACTTT. Its translation: CSASALKSSYNSPLHF.

This clone was counted once. The rearrangement links TRBV4-3 to TRBJ2-1; 15 bases match TRBD2. The CDR3 length is 15 residues. Germline V CDR1 and CDR2: LGHNA, YSLEER. V was pared by 4 bases and J by 8 bases, with 3 bases of the junction left unmatched. The CDR3 spells CASSRTSGGADEQFF. DNA for the CDR3: TGCGCCAGCAGCCGGACTAGCGGGGGGGCTGATGAGCAGTTCTTC.

This chain joins TRBV18 and TRBJ2-7; TRBD1 matches 7 bases. CDR3 size: 11 residues. Looked up from germline, CDR1 is KGHSH and CDR2 is LQKENI. V was clipped by 5 bases and J by 6 bases; unmatched bases: 1. In nucleotides, the CDR3 is TGTGCCAGCTCAACAGGGGCCGAGCAGTACTTC. Protein: CASSTGAEQYF.

This chain uses TRBV6-2 or TRBV6-3 with TRBJ2-7; 11 bases map to TRBD2. In germline, CDR1 is MNHEY, CDR2 SVGEGT. The CDR3 is 15 residues long. V shed 5 bases and J 3 bases; nucleotides not matched to a gene: 6. CDR3 DNA sequence: TGTGCCAGCAGTCAAATAGGGACTAGCGGCTACGAGCAGTACTTC. Its translation is CASSQIGTSGYEQYF.

The gene calls are TRBV11-3 and TRBJ1-5; the match to TRBD1 covers 8 bases. V gave up 0 bases and J gave up 6 bases; unmatched junction bases: 10. The germline V gene has CDR1 SGHNT and CDR2 YENEEA. The CDR3 has 17 amino acids. The CDR3, as DNA: TGTGCCAGCAGCTTAGAGGGAGACAGGGGAATGTGTCAGCCCCAGCATTTT. Translation: CASSLEGDRGMCQPQHF.

The rearrangement links TRBV7-9 to TRBJ1-2; D is perhaps TRBD1 (5 bases). The CDR3 covers 14 residues. Germline V gene data show CDR1 as SEHNR and CDR2 as FQNEAQ (reference sequence). The V end lost 3 bases, the J end lost 4 bases, and 12 bases lay between the germline ends. The CDR3 reads CASSFPGLIYGYTF. The CDR3 DNA reads as TGTGCCAGCAGCTTTCCGGGACTAATCTATGGCTACACCTTC. Filled out from reference TRBV7-9 and TRBJ1-2, the complete variable domain reads DTGVSQNPRHKITKRGQNVTFRCDPISEHNRLYWYRQTLGQGPEFLTYFQNEAQLEKSRLLSDRFSAERPKGSFSTLEIQRTEQGDSAMYLCASSFPGLIYGYTFGSGTRLTVV.

This rearrangement joins TRBV7-3 to TRBJ2-6, with a possible D match to TRBD1 (5 bases). The germline V gene has CDR1 SGHTA and CDR2 FQGTGA. V dropped 5 bases and J dropped 3 bases, with 17 bases sitting between them. This CDR3 has 17 amino acids. CDR3 protein: CASSAQGVVRGANVLTF. CDR3 DNA sequence: TGTGCCAGCAGCGCGCAGGGTGTAGTGCGTGGGGCCAACGTCCTGACTTTC.

Of note for this clone: This sample also contains other DNA sequences that code for the same CDR3. The gene calls are TRBV5-1 and TRBJ2-7, with no clear D. Trimming took 0 bases from V and 0 from J, leaving 10 bases between them. Germline loops: CDR1 SGHRS, CDR2 YFSETQ. The CDR3 is 15 amino acids. This chain's CDR3 is CASSLDYLSSYEQYF. The CDR3 DNA reads as TGCGCCAGCAGCTTGGATTATCTGAGCTCCTACGAGCAGTACTTC.

The chain has TRBV3-1 (or the pseudogene TRBV3-2) and TRBJ2-3, with 7 bases identical to TRBD2. Unmatched junction bases numbered 16, after V lost 3 bases and J lost 7 bases. The CDR3 covers 17 residues. The germline V gene has CDR1 LGHDT and CDR2 YNNKEL (reference sequence). The CDR3, as DNA: TGTGCCAGCAGCCAGGGACTCGGGGGGAAGCTCCCCAATACGCAGTATTTT. Protein: CASSQGLGGKLPNTQYF.

This chain connects TRBV24-1 to TRBJ2-3; unclear D gene. The V gene lost 1 base and the J gene lost 8 bases, with 6 bases spanning the gap. The CDR3 consists of 12 residues. The germline CDR1 and CDR2 sequences are KGHDR and SFDVKD. The CDR3 spells CATSDFTGTQYF. The CDR3, as DNA: TGTGCCACCAGTGATTTTACCGGTACGCAGTATTTT.

The V gene is TRBV7-7, the J gene TRBJ2-1; 7 nucleotides agree with TRBD2. This CDR3 is 16 amino acids long. The germline CDR1 and CDR2 sequences are SSHAT and FNYEAQ (reference sequence). The J segment lost 3 bases and the V segment lost 0 bases, leaving 5 bases of the junction unmatched. CDR3 residues: CASSLAAGANYNEQFF. CDR3 bases: TGTGCCAGCAGCTTAGCGGCGGGAGCCAACTACAATGAGCAGTTCTTC.

The V call is TRBV19, the J call TRBJ2-7; 13 nucleotides match TRBD2. Germline CDR1 is LNHDA and CDR2 is SQIVND (reference sequence). The V gene end was trimmed by 3 bases and the J gene end by 3 bases; junction bases not matched to a gene: 2. The CDR3 length is 15 residues. Here the CDR3 reads CASSIGTSGIYEQYF. Here the CDR3 DNA reads TGTGCCAGTAGTATTGGGACTAGCGGGATCTACGAGCAGTACTTC.

V is TRBV4-1 and J is TRBJ2-7; D uncertain. V lost 7 bases and J 3 bases, leaving 13 bases between the germline ends. CDR1 and CDR2 from the germline V gene are MGHRA and YSYEKL. CDR3 length: 13 amino acids. CDR3 protein: CASTQAINYEQYF. The CDR3 DNA reads as TGCGCCAGCACCCAGGCAATAAACTACGAGCAGTACTTC.

In nucleotides, the CDR3 is TGTGCCAGCAGGGGAATCGGGACTTTAACAGATACGCAGTATTTT. This translates into CASRGIGTLTDTQYF. The gene calls are TRBV2 and TRBJ2-3; TRBD2 is a possible D gene (6 bases). Germline values: CDR1 SNHLY, CDR2 FYNNEI. This CDR3 has 15 residues. V lost 6 bases and J 3 bases, leaving 16 bases between the germline ends. Looking up the rest from reference TRBV2 and TRBJ2-3 gives the full variable domain: EPEVTQTPSHQVTQMGQEVILRCVPISNHLYFYWYRQILGQKVEFLVSFYNNEISEKSEIFDDQFSVERPDGSNFTLKIRSTKLEDSAMYFCASRGIGTLTDTQYFGPGTRLTVL.

This clone has only one observation. The chain links TRBV7-3 to TRBJ2-3, with D hard to call. Germline V gene lookup returns CDR1 SGHTA and CDR2 FQGTGA. Trimming took 2 bases from V and 4 from J, leaving 10 bases between them. CDR3 length equals 14 residues. The DNA of the CDR3 is TGTGCCAGCAGCTTAGGTGGGCAGGCAGATACGCAGTATTTT. Its translation: CASSLGGQADTQYF.

V and J are TRBV4-1 and TRBJ1-2, with TRBD1 as a possible D gene (5 bases). Germline CDR1 is MGHRA and CDR2 is YSYEKL. The ends were cut back, 3 bases at V and 2 bases at J, with 13 bases in the middle. The CDR3 is made up of 15 amino acids. The CDR3 coding sequence is TGCGCCAGCAGCCAGGGCGAGGGGAGGAACTATGGCTACACCTTC. The encoded protein is CASSQGEGRNYGYTF.

This chain links TRBV6-5 with TRBJ2-5; TRBD2 might be the D (5 bases). There are 13 residues in the CDR3. CDR1 is MNHEY, CDR2 SVGAGI, per germline. Deletions cut 6 bases from V and 5 bases from J, with 13 bases between. The CDR3, as DNA: TGTGCCAGCAGGAGGGATTCGGTGGAGACCCAGTACTTC. It yields the protein CASRRDSVETQYF.

V is TRBV30 and J is TRBJ2-1; TRBD2 aligns across 7 bases. Trimming cost V 0 bases and J 8 bases; bases outside gene matches: 7. Germline V gives CDR1 GTSNPN, CDR2 SVGIG (reference sequence). CDR3 length: 14 amino acids. The CDR3 protein is CAWSVTSGTHEQFF. CDR3 coding DNA: TGTGCCTGGAGTGTGACAAGCGGGACCCATGAGCAGTTCTTC.

The chain couples TRBV12-5 to TRBJ2-7; a weak D match, TRBD1 (5 bases). CDR1 and CDR2 (germline): LGHNT, FRNRAP. This CDR3 has 14 residues. V was shortened by 8 bases and J by 0 bases, with 14 bases between the two germline ends. The CDR3, as DNA: TGTGCTAGTTCTAAGGACACCAGCTCCTACGAGCAGTACTTC. Translating gives CASSKDTSSYEQYF. The whole variable domain, filled in from reference TRBV12-5 and TRBJ2-7, reads DARVTQTPRHKVTEMGQEVTMRCQPILGHNTVFWYRQTMMQGLELLAYFRNRAPLDDSGMPKDRFSAEMPDATLATLKIQPSEPRDSAVYFCASSKDTSSYEQYFGPGTRLTVT.

V usage is TRBV28 and J usage is TRBJ2-1; 9 nucleotides line up with TRBD1. The trim removed 6 bases at V and 8 bases at J, leaving 5 bases unmatched. The CDR3 has 13 residues. Germline lookup yields CDR1 MDHEN and CDR2 SYDVKM. CDR3 region: CASREGQGYEQFF. In DNA, the CDR3 is TGTGCCAGCAGGGAGGGACAGGGCTATGAGCAGTTCTTC.